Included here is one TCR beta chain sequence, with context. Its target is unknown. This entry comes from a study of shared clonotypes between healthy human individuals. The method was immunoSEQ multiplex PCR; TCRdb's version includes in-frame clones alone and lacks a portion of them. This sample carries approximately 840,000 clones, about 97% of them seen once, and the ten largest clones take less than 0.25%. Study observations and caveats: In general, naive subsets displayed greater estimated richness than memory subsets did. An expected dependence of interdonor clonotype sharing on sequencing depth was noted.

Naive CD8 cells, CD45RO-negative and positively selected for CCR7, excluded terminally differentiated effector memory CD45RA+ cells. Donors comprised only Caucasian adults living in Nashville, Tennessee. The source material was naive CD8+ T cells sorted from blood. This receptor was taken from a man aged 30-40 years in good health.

CDR3: CASSSGQGAGYTF. DNA of the CDR3: TGTGCCAGCAGCTCCGGACAGGGAGCTGGCTACACCTTC. The chain recombines TRBV7-3 with TRBJ1-2; 8 bases map to TRBD1. The ends lost 4 bases at V and 7 bases at J; junction bases unmatched: 5. The CDR3 is 13 residues long. Per the germline V gene, CDR1 is SGHTA and CDR2 is FQGTGA.